This TCR beta chain was obtained from a study of cytomegalovirus exposure and HLA in healthy donors. Study results and limitations: For cytomegalovirus status, the classifier reportedly gave diagnoses with high specificity and sensitivity.

The V end was cut by 0 bases, the J end by 4 bases, with 7 bases between. Germline CDR1 GTSNPN, CDR2 SVGIG (reference sequence). The CDR3 spans 13 residues. With regard to this clone: Its specificity is not known.

60 Vbeta and 13 Jbeta primers were used in PCR. Sequencing was performed with immunoSEQ multiplex PCR; in TCRdb, only in-frame clones are kept and a portion is missing. The sample includes around 110,000 clones, approximately 80% of them seen just once. The specimen sequenced was PBMCs. The TCR comes from a man in his thirties or forties in good health and CMV-seropositive. The V and J genes are TRBV30 and TRBJ1-5; D uncertain. CDR3 region: CAWSVRENQPQHF. CDR3 bases: TGTGCCTGGAGTGTACGGGAAAATCAGCCCCAGCATTTT.